Shown below are 15 T cell receptor beta chains from a single sample sequenced in a study of blood T cell repertoires in COVID-19. Clones were sequenced by immunoSEQ multiplex PCR, and TCRdb holds only the in-frame ones, with some missing. The sample yields some 87,000 clones, about 82% seen once. Sequenced: peripheral blood. These receptors were taken from a woman between 65 and 79 years old with active or convalescent COVID-19.

The rearrangement joins TRBV4-2 to TRBJ2-1; 7 bases map to TRBD2. Trimming took 1 base from V and 8 from J; bases not matched to a gene: 11. Germline assignment: CDR1 LGHNA and CDR2 YNFKEQ. The CDR3 has 16 residues. CDR3 region: CASSQVLSGAFDEQFF. CDR3 DNA: TGTGCCAGCAGCCAAGTTTTAAGCGGGGCTTTTGATGAGCAGTTCTTC.

The sample holds one count of this clone. The chain links TRBV9 to TRBJ2-2; a possible D gene is TRBD2 (6 bases). Germline V CDR1 and CDR2: SGDLS, YYNGEE. Between the trimmed V and J ends, which lost 1 base and 8 bases, there was a span of 9 bases. This CDR3 is built from 13 residues. The CDR3 is CASSVTRGGELFF. The DNA of the CDR3 is TGTGCCAGCAGCGTAACCCGGGGGGGGGAGCTGTTTTTT.

This chain connects TRBV28 to TRBJ2-4, with D perhaps TRBD1 (6 bases). V lost 8 bases to trimming and J lost 2 bases, with 10 bases between them. Germline V CDR1 and CDR2: MDHEN, SYDVKM. The CDR3 covers 13 residues. CDR3 residues: CASLQGSKNIQYF. The DNA of the CDR3 is TGTGCCAGCCTACAGGGTTCCAAAAACATTCAGTACTTC.

J is TRBJ1-1 and V is TRBV5-1, with D possibly being TRBD1 (6 bases). The germline CDR1 and CDR2 sequences are SGHRS and YFSETQ. The CDR3 length is 16 residues. V lost 1 base and J 8 bases, leaving 21 bases between the germline ends. The CDR3 loop reads CASSLNGGDNVREAFF. The CDR3 DNA is TGCGCCAGCAGCTTGAACGGGGGGGACAATGTTCGGGAAGCTTTCTTT.

The chain uses TRBV6-5 and TRBJ1-6, with D maybe TRBD1 (6 bases). Germline lookup yields CDR1 MNHEY and CDR2 SVGAGI. The CDR3 length is 16 residues. V was cut by 0 bases and J by 10 bases, with 16 bases left in between. CDR3 sequence (DNA): TGTGCCAGCAGTTACTCGGTCCCAGGGGTAGGGTCACCCCTCCACTTT. Translated: CASSYSVPGVGSPLHF.

This clone has a handful of counts. The chain has TRBV3-1 (or the pseudogene TRBV3-2) and TRBJ1-6; TRBD1 might be the D (6 bases). Per the germline V gene, CDR1 is LGHDT and CDR2 is YNNKEL (reference sequence). Trimming removed 0 bases from V and 12 bases from J, with 21 bases in between. The CDR3 is 17 residues long. This chain's CDR3 is CASSQDSTGRASVPLHF. Written as DNA, the CDR3 is TGTGCCAGCAGCCAAGATTCTACAGGGAGGGCAAGCGTACCCCTCCACTTT.

The chain joins TRBV11-2 to TRBJ1-1; 10 nucleotides line up with TRBD1. The CDR3 has 14 residues. Germline V CDR1 and CDR2: SGHAT, FQNNGV. With V trimmed by 1 base and J by 5 bases, 1 base remained unmatched. The CDR3 here is CASSLAGQGTEAFF. The DNA for the CDR3 is TGTGCCAGCAGCTTAGCGGGACAGGGGACTGAAGCTTTCTTT.

In this sample, this clone turned up a few times. The rearrangement joins TRBV11-2 to TRBJ2-1; 15 nucleotides agree with TRBD2. J lost 9 bases, V lost 6 bases, and 18 bases had no gene match. The germline CDR1 and CDR2 sequences are SGHAT and FQNNGV. The CDR3 extends over 19 amino acids. DNA for the CDR3: TGTGCCAGCAGGGCAACCGGGACTAGCGGGGGGTTCCGATTGGGTGAGCAGTTCTTC. It encodes CASRATGTSGGFRLGEQFF.

V usage is TRBV7-2 and J usage is TRBJ2-5, with no clear D. Germline CDR1 reads SGHTA; CDR2 reads FQGNSA. The CDR3 runs 16 residues. Trimming took off 4 bases at V and 5 bases at J, with 20 bases between the two ends. The CDR3 DNA reads as TGTGCCAGCAGCTCCCGAGTCCCTATCCGGCGGGAGACCCAGTACTTC. It yields the protein CASSSRVPIRRETQYF.

This clone was observed a single time. This chain links TRBV5-5 with TRBJ1-4, with no clear D. This CDR3 is 12 amino acids long. CDR1 is SGHKS and CDR2 is YYEKEE in the germline V gene (reference sequence). V was trimmed by 2 bases and J by 5 bases, leaving 4 bases between them. The CDR3 sequence: CASSLQNEKLFF. The CDR3 DNA reads as TGTGCCAGCAGCTTACAGAATGAAAAACTGTTTTTT.

This chain connects TRBV2 to TRBJ2-7; D possibly corresponds to TRBD2 (5 bases). The germline V and J ends were trimmed by 6 bases and 7 bases, with 10 bases remaining between them. This CDR3 is built from 11 residues. Germline V gene sequence: CDR1 SNHLY, CDR2 FYNNEI. The CDR3 sequence: CASSGGGEQYF. The CDR3 DNA follows: TGTGCCAGCAGCGGAGGCGGAGAGCAGTACTTC.

V is TRBV9 and J is TRBJ2-3, with 10 bases fitting TRBD2. Germline assignment: CDR1 SGDLS and CDR2 YYNGEE. The length of the CDR3 is 15 residues. V gave up 7 bases and J gave up 1 base; unmatched junction bases: 6. The CDR3 coding sequence is TGTGCCAGCGCCCCCGGACTAGCGGGCACAGATACGCAGTATTTT. Amino acids: CASAPGLAGTDTQYF.

The V call is TRBV14, the J call TRBJ2-5; D gene ambiguous. V was pared by 0 bases and J by 4 bases, with 9 bases between. The CDR3 has 14 amino acids. Germline V CDR1 and CDR2: SGHDN, FVKESK. The CDR3 protein is CASSQDTVRETQYF. DNA for the CDR3: TGTGCCAGCAGCCAAGATACGGTTAGAGAGACCCAGTACTTC.

V gene TRBV7-2 combines with J gene TRBJ2-4; 7 bases are shared with TRBD2. Germline lookup yields CDR1 SGHTA and CDR2 FQGNSA. Trimming at V came to 7 bases and at J to 1 base, leaving 10 bases not matched to a gene. The CDR3 spans 16 residues. CDR3: CASNLGGKSAKNIQYF. The CDR3 DNA reads TGTGCCAGCAACCTGGGGGGGAAGAGCGCCAAAAACATTCAGTACTTC.

The genes are TRBV7-2 and TRBJ2-7, with D perhaps TRBD1 (5 bases). Trimming removed 1 base from V and 2 bases from J, with 12 bases in between. The length of the CDR3 is 15 residues. Germline CDR1 and CDR2: SGHTA and FQGNSA. The DNA of the CDR3 is TGTGCCAGCAGCTTAGGTAGGGGTATTGCCTACGAGCAGTACTTC. Its protein product is CASSLGRGIAYEQYF.